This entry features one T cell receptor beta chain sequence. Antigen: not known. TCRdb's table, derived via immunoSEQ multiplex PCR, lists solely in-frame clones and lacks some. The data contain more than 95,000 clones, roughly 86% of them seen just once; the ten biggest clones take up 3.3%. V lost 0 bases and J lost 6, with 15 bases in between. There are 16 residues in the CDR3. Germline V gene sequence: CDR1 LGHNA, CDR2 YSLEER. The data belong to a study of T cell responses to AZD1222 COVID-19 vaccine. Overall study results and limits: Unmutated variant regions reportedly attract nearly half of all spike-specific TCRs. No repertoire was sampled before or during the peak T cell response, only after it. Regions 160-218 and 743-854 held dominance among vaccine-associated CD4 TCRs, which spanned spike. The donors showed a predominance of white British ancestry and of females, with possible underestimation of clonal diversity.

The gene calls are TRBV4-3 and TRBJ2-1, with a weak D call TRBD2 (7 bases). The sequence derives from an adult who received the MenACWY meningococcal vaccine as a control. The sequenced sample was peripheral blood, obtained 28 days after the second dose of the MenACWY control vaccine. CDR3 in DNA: TGCGCCAGCAGCCAAGATCTGGGGGGGGCCTTCAATGAGCAGTTCTTC. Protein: CASSQDLGGAFNEQFF.